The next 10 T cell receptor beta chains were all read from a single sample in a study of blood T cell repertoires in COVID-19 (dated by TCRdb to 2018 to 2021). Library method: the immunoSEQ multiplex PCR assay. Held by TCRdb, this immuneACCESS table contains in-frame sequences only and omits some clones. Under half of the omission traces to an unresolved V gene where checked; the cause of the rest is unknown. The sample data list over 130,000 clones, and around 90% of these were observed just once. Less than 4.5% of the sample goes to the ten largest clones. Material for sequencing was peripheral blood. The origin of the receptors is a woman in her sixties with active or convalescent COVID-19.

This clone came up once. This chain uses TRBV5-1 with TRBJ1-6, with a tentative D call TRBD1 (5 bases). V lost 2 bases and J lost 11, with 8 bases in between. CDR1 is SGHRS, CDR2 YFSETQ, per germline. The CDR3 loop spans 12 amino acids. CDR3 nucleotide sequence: TGCGCCAGCAGCTTAGGGGTCGCACCCCTCCACTTT. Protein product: CASSLGVAPLHF.

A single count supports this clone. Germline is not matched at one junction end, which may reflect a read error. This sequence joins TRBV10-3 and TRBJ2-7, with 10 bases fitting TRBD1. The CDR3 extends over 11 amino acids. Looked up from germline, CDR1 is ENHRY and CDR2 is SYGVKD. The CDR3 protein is CAISGQGAWDF. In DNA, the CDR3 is TGTGCCATCAGTGGACAGGGGGCCTGGGACTTC.

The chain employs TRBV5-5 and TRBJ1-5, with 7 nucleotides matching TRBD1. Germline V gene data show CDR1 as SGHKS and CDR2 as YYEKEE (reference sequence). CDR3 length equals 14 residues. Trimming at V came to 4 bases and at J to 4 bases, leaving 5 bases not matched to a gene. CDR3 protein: CASSLGTVNQPQHF. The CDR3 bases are TGTGCCAGCAGCCTGGGGACAGTTAATCAGCCCCAGCATTTT.

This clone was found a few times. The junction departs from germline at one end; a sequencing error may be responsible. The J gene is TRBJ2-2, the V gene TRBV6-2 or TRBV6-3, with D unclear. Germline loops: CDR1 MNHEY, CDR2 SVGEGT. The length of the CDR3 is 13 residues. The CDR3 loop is CGSNPANTGELFF. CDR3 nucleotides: TGTGGCAGCAACCCCGCGAACACCGGGGAGCTGTTTTTT.

The CDR3, as DNA: TGTGCCAGCAGCTTAGAGGAGGTATCGGGAAACACCATATATTTT. Its translation: CASSLEEVSGNTIYF. The genes are TRBV7-8 and TRBJ1-3; no reliable D call. This CDR3 is 15 amino acids long. V lost 1 base to trimming and J lost 4 bases, with 11 bases between them. Germline CDR1 and CDR2: SGHVS and FQNEAQ.

CDR3 protein: CASRKKGGDWSYEQYF. The CDR3, as DNA: TGTGCCAGCAGAAAAAAGGGGGGGGATTGGTCCTACGAGCAGTACTTC. The chain recombines TRBV6-6 with TRBJ2-7, with TRBD2 as a possible D gene (7 bases). Per the germline V gene, CDR1 is MNHNY and CDR2 is SVGAGI (reference sequence). This CDR3 is 16 amino acids long. V was trimmed by 6 bases and J by 1 base, leaving 19 bases between them.

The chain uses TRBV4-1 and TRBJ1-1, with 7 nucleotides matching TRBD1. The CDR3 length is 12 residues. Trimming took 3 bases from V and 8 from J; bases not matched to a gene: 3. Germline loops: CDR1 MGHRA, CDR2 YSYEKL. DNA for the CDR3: TGCGCCAGCAGCCAGAGGGGGCTGGAAGCTTTCTTT. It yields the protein CASSQRGLEAFF.

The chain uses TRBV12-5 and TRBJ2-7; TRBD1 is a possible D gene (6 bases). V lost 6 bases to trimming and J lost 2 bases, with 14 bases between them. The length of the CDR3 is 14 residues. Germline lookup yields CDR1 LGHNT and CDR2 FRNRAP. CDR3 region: CASGDGQTTYEQYF. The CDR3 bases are TGTGCTAGTGGGGATGGACAGACGACCTACGAGCAGTACTTC. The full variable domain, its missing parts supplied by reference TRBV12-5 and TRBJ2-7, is DARVTQTPRHKVTEMGQEVTMRCQPILGHNTVFWYRQTMMQGLELLAYFRNRAPLDDSGMPKDRFSAEMPDATLATLKIQPSEPRDSAVYFCASGDGQTTYEQYFGPGTRLTVT.

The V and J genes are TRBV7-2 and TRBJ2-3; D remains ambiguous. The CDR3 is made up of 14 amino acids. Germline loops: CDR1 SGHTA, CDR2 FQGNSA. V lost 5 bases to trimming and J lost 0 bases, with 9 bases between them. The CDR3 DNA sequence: TGTGCCAGCAGCCCTACTACTAGCACAGATACGCAGTATTTT. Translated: CASSPTTSTDTQYF.

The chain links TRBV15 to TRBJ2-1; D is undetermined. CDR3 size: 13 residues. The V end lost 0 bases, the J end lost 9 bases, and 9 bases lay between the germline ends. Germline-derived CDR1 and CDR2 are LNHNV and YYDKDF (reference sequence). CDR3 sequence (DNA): TGTGCCACCAGCAGAGATGAGGTGGGTGAGCAGTTCTTC. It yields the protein CATSRDEVGEQFF.